This passage covers 10 T cell receptor beta chains from one sample sequenced in a study of blood T cell repertoires in COVID-19. Method: immunoSEQ multiplex PCR; TCRdb's copy keeps in-frame clones and lacks some. The sample contains more than 85,000 clones, approximately 84% of which appear only once. Sequences were obtained from peripheral blood. The source is a man in his 70s with acute or convalescent COVID-19.

V and J are TRBV24-1 and TRBJ2-2, with TRBD2 matching 7 bases. The CDR3 runs to 17 residues. The V and J ends lost 0 bases and 0 bases, in that order; junction bases with no gene match: 3. Germline lookup yields CDR1 KGHDR and CDR2 SFDVKD. The CDR3 nucleotides read TGTGCCACCAGTGATTTGGTGGGAGGGCCGAACACCGGGGAGCTGTTTTTT. Translating it yields CATSDLVGGPNTGELFF.

The CDR3 loop reads CASSRDSSLSYEQYF. CDR3 nucleotides: TGTGCCAGCAGTCGGGACTCAAGCCTATCCTACGAGCAGTACTTC. This sequence joins TRBV6-5 and TRBJ2-7, with D perhaps TRBD2 (6 bases). The CDR3 consists of 15 residues. V gave up 5 bases and J gave up 1 base, with 15 bases separating them. The germline V gene has CDR1 MNHEY and CDR2 SVGAGI.

V usage is TRBV18 and J usage is TRBJ1-6, with TRBD1 identical over 9 bases. J lost 0 bases, V lost 0 bases, and 3 bases had no gene match. Germline loops: CDR1 KGHSH, CDR2 LQKENI. The CDR3 has 18 amino acids. The CDR3: CASSPPGQGGSYNSPLHF. In DNA form, the CDR3 reads TGTGCCAGCTCACCACCGGGACAGGGAGGCTCCTATAATTCACCCCTCCACTTT.

This clone was counted once. The V and J genes are TRBV7-2 and TRBJ2-7; D is perhaps TRBD2 (5 bases). The V end was cut by 2 bases, the J end by 6 bases, with 14 bases between. Germline values: CDR1 SGHTA, CDR2 FQGNSA. This CDR3 is built from 14 residues. CDR3 region: CASSLFRGEGEQYF. The CDR3 bases are TGTGCCAGCAGCTTATTTCGGGGAGAGGGCGAGCAGTACTTC. Filled out from reference TRBV7-2 and TRBJ2-7, the complete variable domain reads GAGVSQSPSNKVTEKGKDVELRCDPISGHTALYWYRQSLGQGLEFLIYFQGNSAPDKSGLPSDRFSAERTGGSVSTLTIQRTQQEDSAVYLCASSLFRGEGEQYFGPGTRLTVT.

This chain connects TRBV15 to TRBJ2-7; perhaps TRBD1 as D (6 bases). Germline V gives CDR1 LNHNV, CDR2 YYDKDF (reference sequence). There are 15 residues in the CDR3. The V end lost 0 bases, the J end lost 4 bases, and 13 bases lay between the germline ends. CDR3 amino acids: CATSRDPGVGYEQYF. The CDR3 DNA is TGTGCCACCAGCAGAGATCCAGGGGTGGGGTACGAGCAGTACTTC.

V usage is TRBV5-4 and J usage is TRBJ2-7, with 11 bases lining up with TRBD2. The V and J ends lost 4 bases and 3 bases, in that order; junction bases with no gene match: 3. CDR1 is SGHNT and CDR2 is YYREEE in the germline V gene (reference sequence). The CDR3 consists of 14 residues. The CDR3 nucleotides read TGTGCCAGCAGCAAAGGGACTAGCGGCTACGAGCAGTACTTC. Translated, it gives CASSKGTSGYEQYF.

The chain uses TRBV27 and TRBJ2-2; possibly TRBD2 for D (6 bases). Per the germline V gene, CDR1 is MNHEY and CDR2 is SMNVEV (reference sequence). There are 12 residues in the CDR3. V shed 9 bases and J shed 4 bases, with 9 bases lying between them. The CDR3 DNA sequence: TGTGCCAGTCGGAGGGGCACCGGGGAGCTGTTTTTT. The encoded protein is CASRRGTGELFF.

The V gene is TRBV2, the J gene TRBJ2-1; TRBD1 matches at 9 bases. V was pared by 6 bases and J by 6 bases, with 9 bases of the junction left unmatched. This CDR3 spans 15 amino acids. The germline CDR1 and CDR2 sequences are SNHLY and FYNNEI. CDR3 in amino acids: CASSLGQGPPNEQFF. CDR3 bases: TGTGCCAGCAGCCTGGGACAGGGCCCCCCCAATGAGCAGTTCTTC.

The chain uses TRBV6-5 and TRBJ1-1; 9 bases line up with TRBD1. This CDR3 spans 14 amino acids. Germline-derived CDR1 and CDR2 are MNHEY and SVGAGI. V dropped 7 bases and J dropped 1; count of bases not matched to a gene: 4. As DNA, the CDR3 is TGTGCCAGCACCTTGGACAGGGGGAACACTGAAGCTTTCTTT. Translating gives CASTLDRGNTEAFF.

The chain recombines TRBV11-2 with TRBJ2-7, with D unclear. The germline V and J ends were trimmed by 1 base and 4 bases, with 14 bases remaining between them. CDR3 size: 15 residues. CDR1 SGHAT and CDR2 FQNNGV come from the germline V gene. The CDR3 region has the DNA TGTGCCAGCAGCTTAGGGTACAACCCAGGATACGAGCAGTACTTC. Its protein is CASSLGYNPGYEQYF. The full variable domain, rest sourced from reference TRBV11-2 and TRBJ2-7, is EAGVAQSPRYKIIEKRQSVAFWCNPISGHATLYWYQQILGQGPKLLIQFQNNGVVDDSQLPKDRFSAERLKGVDSTLKIQPAKLEDSAVYLCASSLGYNPGYEQYFGPGTRLTVT.